The 13 T cell receptor beta chains below come from one sample, sequenced in a study of blood T cell repertoires in COVID-19. The assay was immunoSEQ multiplex PCR, and TCRdb's table has in-frame clones only and misses some. The sample shows around 67,000 clones, around 87% of them seen only once. Source material: peripheral blood. These receptor sequences come from a man aged 50 to 59 with active COVID-19.

This chain connects TRBV21-1 to TRBJ1-4; TRBD1, as called in the table, went unchecked against the DNA. TRBV21-1 is recorded as a pseudogene. CDR3 length: 15 residues. The CDR3 reads CASSERPGSNEKLFF. CDR3 coding DNA: TGTGCCAGCAGCGAAAGGCCAGGTAGTAATGAAAAACTGTTTTTT.

The chain has TRBV5-1 and TRBJ1-1, with D hard to call. This CDR3 has 15 residues. Germline lookup yields CDR1 SGHRS and CDR2 YFSETQ. Trimming left V 4 bases short and J 1 base short, with 14 bases between. As DNA, the CDR3 is TGCGCCAGCAGCCCCGGGTCCGGTAGGAACACTGAAGCTTTCTTT. It is translated as CASSPGSGRNTEAFF.

This clone appeared a single time. V and J are TRBV5-8 and TRBJ1-5; weak D call: TRBD1 (6 bases). The V end was cut by 2 bases, the J end by 2 bases, with 11 bases between. Germline CDR1 is SGHTS and CDR2 is YDEGEE. The CDR3 spans 15 residues. The CDR3 DNA reads as TGTGCCAGCAGCTTCACTACAGGGCGCAATCAGCCCCAGCATTTT. Translation gives CASSFTTGRNQPQHF.

This chain links TRBV4-1 with TRBJ2-7; TRBD1 agrees at 9 bases. CDR3 length: 13 residues. J lost 3 bases, V lost 5 bases, and 2 bases had no gene match. Germline loops: CDR1 MGHRA, CDR2 YSYEKL. CDR3 protein: CASSSGQGYEQYF. DNA for the CDR3: TGCGCCAGCAGCTCGGGACAGGGCTACGAGCAGTACTTC.

The chain links TRBV7-2 to TRBJ1-1, with D maybe TRBD1 (5 bases). The germline gives CDR1 SGHTA, CDR2 FQGNSA. Deletions cut 7 bases from V and 1 base from J, with 16 bases between. This CDR3 spans 15 amino acids. The CDR3 DNA reads as TGTGCCAGCATCCCTTCAGGGCTCTCGAACACTGAAGCTTTCTTT. The encoded protein is CASIPSGLSNTEAFF.

This clone was recorded once. As DNA, the CDR3 is TGTGCCAGCAACCCCCGGGTGAACACTGAAGCTTTCTTT. Translation: CASNPRVNTEAFF. The chain couples TRBV6-5 to TRBJ1-1, with D hard to call. Trimming stripped 7 bases from V and 0 bases from J, with 9 bases between. The CDR3 is made up of 13 amino acids. Looked up from germline, CDR1 is MNHEY and CDR2 is SVGAGI.

Worth noting for this clone: The junction departs from the called germline gene at one end, perhaps through a read error. The V and J genes are TRBV7-7 and TRBJ2-1, with 11 nucleotides matching TRBD1. Germline V gene lookup returns CDR1 SSHAT and CDR2 FNYEAQ (reference sequence). The CDR3 runs to 13 residues. The CDR3 region is CASSRDRGDEQFF. CDR3 coding DNA: TGTGCTAGCAGCCGGGACAGGGGGGATGAGCAGTTCTTC.

This clone was recorded only once. The V and J genes are TRBV3-1 (or the pseudogene TRBV3-2) and TRBJ2-7; 11 nucleotides match TRBD2. The V gene's germline CDR1 is LGHDT and CDR2 YNNKEL (reference sequence). The CDR3 runs to 15 residues. Germline trimming cut 4 bases from V and 8 bases from J; bases unmatched to any gene: 10. CDR3: CASSPPGLAVHQQYF. The CDR3, as DNA: TGTGCCAGCAGCCCACCGGGACTAGCGGTGCACCAGCAGTACTTC.

This chain links TRBV12-3 or TRBV12-4 with TRBJ1-2; maybe TRBD1 (5 bases). This CDR3 is 12 amino acids long. Trimming pared 6 bases from V and 7 bases from J, leaving 12 bases between. CDR3 DNA sequence: TGTGCCAGCAGCGACAGATACGGTGGCTACACCTTC. This sequence encodes CASSDRYGGYTF.

This sequence joins TRBV18 and TRBJ2-2, with D possibly TRBD2 on 6 matching bases. The CDR3 is 15 amino acids. Germline V gene lookup returns CDR1 KGHSH and CDR2 LQKENI. V lost 3 bases and J lost 4, with 12 bases in between. The CDR3 region is CASSPREAGTGELFF. In DNA, the CDR3 is TGTGCCAGCTCACCCAGGGAGGCAGGCACCGGGGAGCTGTTTTTT.

This clone has only one observation. The gene calls are TRBV6-2 or TRBV6-3 and TRBJ2-7, with TRBD1 identical over 7 bases. Germline trimming cut 0 bases from V and 2 bases from J; bases unmatched to any gene: 7. Germline CDR1 is MNHEY and CDR2 is SVGEGT. This CDR3 has 16 amino acids. The CDR3 bases are TGTGCCAGCAGTTACTCCCTCCAGCAGGGGGCCTACGAGCAGTACTTC. Its protein product is CASSYSLQQGAYEQYF.

V is TRBV6-1 and J is TRBJ2-7; D is uncertain. Trimming removed 2 bases at V and 5 bases at J, with 10 bases between. The CDR3 length is 13 residues. Germline V gives CDR1 MNHNS, CDR2 SASEGT. CDR3 protein: CASSEQRGNEQYF. The CDR3 DNA reads as TGTGCCAGCAGTGAACAGCGAGGCAACGAGCAGTACTTC.

The chain combines TRBV6-5 with TRBJ1-2, with D possibly being TRBD1 (5 bases). This CDR3 contains 12 residues. Per germline, CDR1 MNHEY and CDR2 SVGAGI. The CDR3 here is CVARQTNYGYTF. The CDR3 bases are TGTGTCGCCCGACAGACTAACTATGGCTACACCTTC.